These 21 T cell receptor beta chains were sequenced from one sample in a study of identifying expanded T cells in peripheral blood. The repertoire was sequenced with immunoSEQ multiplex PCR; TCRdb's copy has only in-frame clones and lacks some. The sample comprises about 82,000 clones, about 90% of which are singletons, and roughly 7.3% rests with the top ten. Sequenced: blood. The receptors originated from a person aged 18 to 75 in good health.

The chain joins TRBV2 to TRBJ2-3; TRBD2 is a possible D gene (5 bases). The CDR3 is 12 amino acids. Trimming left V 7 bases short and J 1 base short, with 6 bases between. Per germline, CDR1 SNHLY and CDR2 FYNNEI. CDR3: CASMRGTDTQYF. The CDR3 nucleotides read TGTGCCAGCATGAGGGGCACAGATACGCAGTATTTT.

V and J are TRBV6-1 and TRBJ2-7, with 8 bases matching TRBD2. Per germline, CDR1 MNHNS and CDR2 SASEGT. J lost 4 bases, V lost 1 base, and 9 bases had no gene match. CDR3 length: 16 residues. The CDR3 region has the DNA TGTGCCAGCAGTGAAGGGCTAGCGGGTGAGTTGTACGAGCAGTACTTC. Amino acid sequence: CASSEGLAGELYEQYF.

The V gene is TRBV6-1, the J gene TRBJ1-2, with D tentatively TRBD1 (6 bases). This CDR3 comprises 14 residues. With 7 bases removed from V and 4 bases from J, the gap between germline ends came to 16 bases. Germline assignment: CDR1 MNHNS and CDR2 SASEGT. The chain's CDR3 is CASTRQDDLYGYTF. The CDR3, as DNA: TGTGCCAGCACACGACAGGACGACCTCTATGGCTACACCTTC.

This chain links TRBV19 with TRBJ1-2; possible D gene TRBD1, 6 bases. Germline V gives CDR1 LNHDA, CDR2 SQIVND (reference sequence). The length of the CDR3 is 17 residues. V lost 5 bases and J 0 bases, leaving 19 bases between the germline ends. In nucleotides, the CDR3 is TGTGCCAGTAGTCCATCGACAGGAGGAGCAACTAACTATGGCTACACCTTC. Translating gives CASSPSTGGATNYGYTF.

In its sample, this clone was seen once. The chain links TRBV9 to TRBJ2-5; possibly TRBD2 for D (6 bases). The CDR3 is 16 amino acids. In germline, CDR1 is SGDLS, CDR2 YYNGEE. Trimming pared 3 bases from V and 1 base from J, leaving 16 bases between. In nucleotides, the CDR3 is TGTGCCAGCAGCGCGAGTGCCGGGACTCTCCAAGAGACCCAGTACTTC. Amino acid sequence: CASSASAGTLQETQYF.

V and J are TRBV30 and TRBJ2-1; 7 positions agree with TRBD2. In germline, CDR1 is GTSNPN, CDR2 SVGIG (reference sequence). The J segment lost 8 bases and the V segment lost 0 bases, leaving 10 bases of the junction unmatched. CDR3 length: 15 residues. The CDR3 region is CAWSVGGSSVDEQFF. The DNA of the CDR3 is TGTGCCTGGAGTGTAGGCGGGAGCAGCGTCGATGAGCAGTTCTTC.

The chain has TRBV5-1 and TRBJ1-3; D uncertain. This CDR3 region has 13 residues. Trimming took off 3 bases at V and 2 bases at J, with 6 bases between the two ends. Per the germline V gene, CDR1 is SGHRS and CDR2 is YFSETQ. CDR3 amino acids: CASSSGPGNTIYF. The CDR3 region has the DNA TGCGCCAGCAGCTCCGGGCCTGGAAACACCATATATTTT.

The CDR3: CASSEAPEGSYGYTF. In nucleotides, the CDR3 is TGTGCCAGCAGTGAAGCTCCTGAGGGTAGCTATGGCTACACCTTC. V and J are TRBV6-1 and TRBJ1-2, with D unclear. There are 15 residues in the CDR3. V was pared by 0 bases and J by 4 bases, with 12 bases between. Germline V gives CDR1 MNHNS, CDR2 SASEGT.

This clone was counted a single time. The CDR3 DNA is TGTGCCAGCACCGAACGGGGGACAGGCTCCTACGAGCAGTACTTC. Translating it yields CASTERGTGSYEQYF. The genes are TRBV2 and TRBJ2-7; TRBD1 agrees at 8 bases. This CDR3 region has 15 residues. Germline V gives CDR1 SNHLY, CDR2 FYNNEI. The trim removed 7 bases at V and 0 bases at J, leaving 8 bases unmatched.

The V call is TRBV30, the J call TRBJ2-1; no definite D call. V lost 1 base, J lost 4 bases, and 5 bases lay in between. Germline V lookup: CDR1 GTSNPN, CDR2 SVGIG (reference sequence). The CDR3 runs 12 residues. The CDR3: CAWSGEYNEQFF. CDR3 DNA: TGTGCCTGGAGTGGGGAATACAATGAGCAGTTCTTC.

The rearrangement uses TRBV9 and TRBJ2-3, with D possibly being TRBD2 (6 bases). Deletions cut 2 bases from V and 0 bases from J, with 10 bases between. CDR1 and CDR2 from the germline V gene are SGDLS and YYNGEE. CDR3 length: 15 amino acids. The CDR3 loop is CASSVSGSSTDTQYF. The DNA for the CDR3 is TGTGCCAGCAGCGTTAGCGGTTCTAGCACAGATACGCAGTATTTT. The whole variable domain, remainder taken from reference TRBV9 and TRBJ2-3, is DSGVTQTPKHLITATGQRVTLRCSPRSGDLSVYWYQQSLDQGLQFLIQYYNGEERAKGNILERFSAQQFPDLHSELNLSSLELGDSALYFCASSVSGSSTDTQYFGPGTRLTVL.

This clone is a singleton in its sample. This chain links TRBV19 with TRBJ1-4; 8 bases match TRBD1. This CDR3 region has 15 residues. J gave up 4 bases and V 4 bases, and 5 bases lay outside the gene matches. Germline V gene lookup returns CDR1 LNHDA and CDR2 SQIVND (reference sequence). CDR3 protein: CASSTRTGRNEKLFF. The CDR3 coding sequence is TGTGCCAGTAGTACAAGGACAGGGCGTAATGAAAAACTGTTTTTT.

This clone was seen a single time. CDR3 sequence (DNA): TGCAGCGCCTACACGGGGGGAAAACTGTTTTTT. Translating it yields CSAYTGGKLFF. The chain uses TRBV29-1 and TRBJ1-4, with D possibly matching TRBD1 (5 bases). Trimming shortened V by 7 bases and J by 10 bases, and 13 bases separated the two germline ends. Germline V lookup: CDR1 SQVTM, CDR2 ANQGSEA. The length of the CDR3 is 11 residues.

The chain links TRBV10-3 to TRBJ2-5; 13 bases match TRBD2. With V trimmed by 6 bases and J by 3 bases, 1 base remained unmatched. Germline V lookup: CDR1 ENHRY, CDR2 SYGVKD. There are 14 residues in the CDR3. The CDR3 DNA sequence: TGTGCCATCAGGGGGACTAGCGGGGAAGAGACCCAGTACTTC. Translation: CAIRGTSGEETQYF.

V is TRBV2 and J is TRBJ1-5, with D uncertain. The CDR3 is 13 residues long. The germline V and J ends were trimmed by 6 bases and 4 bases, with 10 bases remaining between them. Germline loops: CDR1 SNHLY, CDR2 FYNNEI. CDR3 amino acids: CASRSVANQPQHF. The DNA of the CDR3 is TGTGCCAGCAGGTCCGTTGCGAATCAGCCCCAGCATTTT.

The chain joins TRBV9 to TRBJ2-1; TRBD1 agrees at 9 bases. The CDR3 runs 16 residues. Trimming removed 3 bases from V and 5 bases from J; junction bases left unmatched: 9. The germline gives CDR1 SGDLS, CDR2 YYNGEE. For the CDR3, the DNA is TGTGCCAGCAGCGAGACCCCCCGGGACAGGGACAATGAGCAGTTCTTC. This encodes CASSETPRDRDNEQFF.

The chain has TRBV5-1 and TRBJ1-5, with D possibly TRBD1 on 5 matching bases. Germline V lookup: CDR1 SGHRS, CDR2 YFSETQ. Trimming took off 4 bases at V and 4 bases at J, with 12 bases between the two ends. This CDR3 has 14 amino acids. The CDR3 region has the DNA TGCGCCAGCAGCACGGGACGTAGAAATCAGCCCCAGCATTTT. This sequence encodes CASSTGRRNQPQHF.

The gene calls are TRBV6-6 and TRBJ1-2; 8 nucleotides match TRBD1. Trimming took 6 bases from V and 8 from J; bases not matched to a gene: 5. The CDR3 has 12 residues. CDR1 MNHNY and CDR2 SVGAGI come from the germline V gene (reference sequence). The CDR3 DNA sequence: TGTGCCAGCAGCGGACAGGGTTTCGGCTACACCTTC. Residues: CASSGQGFGYTF.

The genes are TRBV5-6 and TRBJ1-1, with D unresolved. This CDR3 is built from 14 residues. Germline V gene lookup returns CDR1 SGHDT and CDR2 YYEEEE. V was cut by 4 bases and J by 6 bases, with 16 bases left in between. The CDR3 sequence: CASSRQPGSPEAFF. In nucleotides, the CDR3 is TGTGCCAGCAGCCGCCAACCAGGTTCCCCTGAAGCTTTCTTT. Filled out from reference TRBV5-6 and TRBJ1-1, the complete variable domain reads DAGVTQSPTHLIKTRGQQVTLRCSPKSGHDTVSWYQQALGQGPQFIFQYYEEEERQRGNFPDRFSGHQFPNYSSELNVNALLLGDSALYLCASSRQPGSPEAFFGQGTRLTVV.

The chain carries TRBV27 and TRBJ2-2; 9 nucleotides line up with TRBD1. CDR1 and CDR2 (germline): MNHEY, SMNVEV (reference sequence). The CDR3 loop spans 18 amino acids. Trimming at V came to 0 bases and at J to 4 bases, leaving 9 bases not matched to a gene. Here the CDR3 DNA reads TGTGCCAGCAGTTTATCCCGGGACAGGGCCTCGTTCACCGGGGAGCTGTTTTTT. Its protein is CASSLSRDRASFTGELFF.

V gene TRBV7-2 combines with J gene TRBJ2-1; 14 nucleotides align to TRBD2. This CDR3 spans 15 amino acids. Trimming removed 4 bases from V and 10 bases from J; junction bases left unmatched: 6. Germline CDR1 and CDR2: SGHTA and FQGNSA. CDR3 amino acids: CASSSGLAGVQEQFF. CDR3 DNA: TGTGCCAGCAGCTCGGGACTAGCGGGAGTTCAGGAGCAGTTCTTC.